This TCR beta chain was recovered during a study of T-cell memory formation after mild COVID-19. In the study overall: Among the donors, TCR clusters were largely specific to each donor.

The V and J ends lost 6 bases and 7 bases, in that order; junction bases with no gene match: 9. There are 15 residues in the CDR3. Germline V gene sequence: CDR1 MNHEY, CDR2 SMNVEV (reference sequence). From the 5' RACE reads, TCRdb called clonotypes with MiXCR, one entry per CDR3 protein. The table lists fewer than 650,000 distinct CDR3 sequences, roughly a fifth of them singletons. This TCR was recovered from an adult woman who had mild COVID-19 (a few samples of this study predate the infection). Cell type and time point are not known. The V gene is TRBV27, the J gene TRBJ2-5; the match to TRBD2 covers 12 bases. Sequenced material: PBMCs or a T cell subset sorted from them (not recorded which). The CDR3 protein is CASSPSGGGFGTQYF. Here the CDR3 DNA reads TGTGCCAGCAGCCCTAGCGGGGGGGGGTTCGGGACCCAGTACTTC.